This T cell receptor (beta chain) is drawn from a study of spatial heterogeneity in lung cancer. TCRdb re-called the 5' RACE reads with MiXCR, one entry per CDR3 protein. The sample lists tens of thousands of distinct CDR3 sequences; roughly 10% were seen once. Indicated time point: blood at routine non-recurrence follow-up after resection. CDR1 DFQATT and CDR2 SNEGSKA come from the germline V gene (reference sequence). The CDR3 has 14 amino acids. The junction had 11 bases not matched to a gene; V was cut back by 6 bases and J by 6 bases. In its sample, this clonotype was seen a few times. The input for sequencing was PBMCs, taken at follow-up. The chain uses TRBV20-1 and TRBJ2-7, with 10 bases matching TRBD1. This clonotype originated in a male donor with early-stage non-small cell lung cancer. The chain's CDR3 is CSALRGQGWSEQYF. The CDR3 coding sequence is TGCAGTGCCCTTCGGGGACAGGGGTGGTCCGAGCAGTACTTC.